This TCR beta chain was recorded in a study of T cell changes during pregnancy in multiple sclerosis. Germline values: CDR1 SGHAT, CDR2 FQNNGV. This CDR3 contains 14 residues. Germline trimming cut 3 bases from V and 8 bases from J; bases unmatched to any gene: 8. The table came from immunoSEQ multiplex PCR; TCRdb's copy has only in-frame clones and leaves some out. The sample contains about 31,000 clones, approximately 89% of which appear only once. This receptor was obtained from a female donor with multiple sclerosis, enrolled in a pregnancy study. This chain joins TRBV11-2 and TRBJ1-1; 8 nucleotides line up with TRBD1. Source: CD8+ T cells from peripheral blood mononuclear cells, taken in the second trimester of pregnancy. The CDR3 sequence is CASSFVWDRQEAFF. CDR3 in DNA: TGTGCCAGCAGCTTTGTATGGGACAGGCAAGAAGCTTTCTTT.